This paragraph reports one T cell receptor (beta chain). The antigen is undetermined. The sample comes from a study of OX40 agonist ivuxolimab in advanced cancers. At the level of the study: Earlier anti-PD-1, anti-PD-L1 or anti-CTLA-4 therapy was permitted; around 40% had received some.

General study results and limits: Among the lowest peripheral clonal expansion occurred in 0.1-3.0 mg/kg partial responders.

Clones were sequenced by immunoSEQ multiplex PCR, and TCRdb holds only the in-frame ones, with some missing. Found here are 50,000 to 70,000 clones, approximately 90% of them singletons; the top ten hold roughly 0.45%. The CDR3 length is 13 residues. With V trimmed by 5 bases and J by 4 bases, 2 bases remained unmatched. Germline V lookup: CDR1 SGHTA, CDR2 FQGNSA. The TCR sequence derives from an adult with an advanced solid tumor such as melanoma, head and neck, liver or kidney cancer. The sequenced sample was CD4+ or CD8+ T cells sorted from blood, obtained in a trial of the OX40 agonist ivuxolimab. The chain is built from TRBV7-2 and TRBJ1-3; TRBD1 matches 7 bases. The CDR3 reads CASSQDRGNTIYF. The CDR3 coding sequence is TGTGCCAGCAGCCAGGACAGGGGAAACACCATATATTTT. The complete variable domain, with remaining parts taken from reference TRBV7-2 and TRBJ1-3, reads GAGVSQSPSNKVTEKGKDVELRCDPISGHTALYWYRQSLGQGLEFLIYFQGNSAPDKSGLPSDRFSAERTGGSVSTLTIQRTQQEDSAVYLCASSQDRGNTIYFGEGSWLTVV.